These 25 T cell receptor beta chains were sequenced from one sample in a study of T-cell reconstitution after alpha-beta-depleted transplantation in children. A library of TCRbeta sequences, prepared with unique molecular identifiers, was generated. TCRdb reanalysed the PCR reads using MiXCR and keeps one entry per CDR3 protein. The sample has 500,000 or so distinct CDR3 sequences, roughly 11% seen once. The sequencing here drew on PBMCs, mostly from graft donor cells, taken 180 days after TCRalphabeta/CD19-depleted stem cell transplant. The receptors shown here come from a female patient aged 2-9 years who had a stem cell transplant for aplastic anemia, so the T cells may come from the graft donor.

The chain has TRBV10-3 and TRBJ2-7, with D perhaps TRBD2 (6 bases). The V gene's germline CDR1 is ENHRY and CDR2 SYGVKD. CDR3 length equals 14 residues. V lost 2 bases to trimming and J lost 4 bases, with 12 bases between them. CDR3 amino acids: CAISEGGSTYEQYV. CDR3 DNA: TGTGCCATCAGTGAGGGGGGGTCTACGTACGAGCAGTACGTC.

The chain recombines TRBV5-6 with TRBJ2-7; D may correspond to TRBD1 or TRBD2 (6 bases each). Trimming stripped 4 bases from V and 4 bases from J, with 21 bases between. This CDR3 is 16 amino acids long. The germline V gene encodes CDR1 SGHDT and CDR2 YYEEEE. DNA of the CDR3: TGTGCCAGCAGCGCCGGGGGCCTGCTGGGACCTTACGAGCAGTACGTC. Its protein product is CASSAGGLLGPYEQYV.

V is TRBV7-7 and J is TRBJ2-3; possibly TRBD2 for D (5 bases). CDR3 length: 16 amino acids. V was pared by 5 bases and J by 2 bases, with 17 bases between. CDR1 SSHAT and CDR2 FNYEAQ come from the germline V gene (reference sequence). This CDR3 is CASSPGRGVYTDTQYF. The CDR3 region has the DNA TGTGCCAGCAGCCCCGGACGGGGAGTTTACACAGATACGCAGTATTTT.

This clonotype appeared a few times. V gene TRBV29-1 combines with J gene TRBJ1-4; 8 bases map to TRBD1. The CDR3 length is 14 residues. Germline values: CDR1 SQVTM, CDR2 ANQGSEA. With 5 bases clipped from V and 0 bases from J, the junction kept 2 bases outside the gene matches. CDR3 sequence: CSVSQGATNEKLFF. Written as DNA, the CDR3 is TGCAGCGTTTCACAGGGGGCAACTAATGAAAAACTGTTTTTT.

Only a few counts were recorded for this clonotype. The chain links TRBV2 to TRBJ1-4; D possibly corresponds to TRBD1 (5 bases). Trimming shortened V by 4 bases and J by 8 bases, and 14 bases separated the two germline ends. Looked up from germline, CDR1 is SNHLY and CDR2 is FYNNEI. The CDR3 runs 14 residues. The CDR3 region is CASSVGVLTEKLFF. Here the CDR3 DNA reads TGTGCCAGCAGTGTAGGGGTTCTGACGGAAAAACTGTTTTTT.

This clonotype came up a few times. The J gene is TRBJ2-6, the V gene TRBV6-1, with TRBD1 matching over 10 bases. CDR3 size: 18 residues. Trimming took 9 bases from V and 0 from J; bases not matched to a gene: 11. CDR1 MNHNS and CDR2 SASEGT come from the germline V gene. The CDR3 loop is CARIPGQGRFSGANVLTF. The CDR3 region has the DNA TGTGCCAGGATACCGGGACAGGGGCGATTCTCTGGGGCCAACGTCCTGACTTTC.

DNA for the CDR3: TGCGCCAGCAGCACAAAGGGGACTAGCGGGAGGATTGAGACCCAGTACTTC. It is translated as CASSTKGTSGRIETQYF. The chain has TRBV5-1 and TRBJ2-5, with 15 bases lining up with TRBD2. CDR1 and CDR2 (germline): SGHRS, YFSETQ. J was trimmed by 5 bases and V by 4 bases; bases with no gene match: 9. This CDR3 has 17 amino acids.

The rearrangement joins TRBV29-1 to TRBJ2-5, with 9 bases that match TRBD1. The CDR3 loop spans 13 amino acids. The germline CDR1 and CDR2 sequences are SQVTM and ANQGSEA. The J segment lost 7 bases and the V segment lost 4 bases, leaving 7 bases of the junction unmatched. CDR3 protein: CSVGRDREGTQYF. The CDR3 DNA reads TGCAGCGTTGGACGGGACAGGGAAGGGACCCAGTACTTC.

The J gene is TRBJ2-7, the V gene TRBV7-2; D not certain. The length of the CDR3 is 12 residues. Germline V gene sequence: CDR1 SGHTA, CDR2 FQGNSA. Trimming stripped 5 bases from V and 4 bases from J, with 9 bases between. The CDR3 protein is CASSDDLYEQYV. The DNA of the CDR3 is TGTGCCAGCAGCGACGACTTGTACGAGCAGTACGTC.

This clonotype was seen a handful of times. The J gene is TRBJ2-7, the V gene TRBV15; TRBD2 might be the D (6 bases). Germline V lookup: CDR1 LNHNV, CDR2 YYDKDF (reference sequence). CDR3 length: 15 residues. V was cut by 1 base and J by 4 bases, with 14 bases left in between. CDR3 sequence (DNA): TGTGCCACCAGCAGAGGCCCAGCGGGCGAATACGAGCAGTACTTC. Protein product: CATSRGPAGEYEQYF.

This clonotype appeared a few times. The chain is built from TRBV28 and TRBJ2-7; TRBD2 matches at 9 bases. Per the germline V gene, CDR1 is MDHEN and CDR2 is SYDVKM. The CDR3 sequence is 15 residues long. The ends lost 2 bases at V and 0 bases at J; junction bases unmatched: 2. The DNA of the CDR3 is TGTGCCAGCAGTTTACCTAGCGGGGTCTCCTACGAGCAGTACTTC. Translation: CASSLPSGVSYEQYF. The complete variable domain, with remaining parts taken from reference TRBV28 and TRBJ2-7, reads DVKVTQSSRYLVKRTGEKVFLECVQDMDHENMFWYRQDPGLGLRLIYFSYDVKMKEKGDIPEGYSVSREKKERFSLILESASTNQTSMYLCASSLPSGVSYEQYFGPGTRLTVT.

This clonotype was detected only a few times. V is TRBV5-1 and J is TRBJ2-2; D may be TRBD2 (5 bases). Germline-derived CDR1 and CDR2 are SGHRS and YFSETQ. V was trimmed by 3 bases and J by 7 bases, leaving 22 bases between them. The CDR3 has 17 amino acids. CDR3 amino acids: CASSYRGSQTEGGELFF. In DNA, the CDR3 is TGCGCCAGCAGCTACAGAGGGAGTCAGACCGAGGGCGGGGAGCTGTTTTTT. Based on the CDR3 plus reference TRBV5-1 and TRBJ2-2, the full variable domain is KAGVTQTPRYLIKTRGQQVTLSCSPISGHRSVSWYQQTPGQGLQFLFEYFSETQRNKGNFPGRFSGRQFSNSRSEMNVSTLELGDSALYLCASSYRGSQTEGGELFFGEGSRLTVL.

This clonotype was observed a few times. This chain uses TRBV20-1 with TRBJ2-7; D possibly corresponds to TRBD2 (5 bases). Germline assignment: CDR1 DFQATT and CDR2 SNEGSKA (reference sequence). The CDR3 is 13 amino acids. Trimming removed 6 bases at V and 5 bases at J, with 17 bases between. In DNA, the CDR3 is TGCAGTGCCCCCGACTACCCAGTCCACGAGCAGTACTTC. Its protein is CSAPDYPVHEQYF.

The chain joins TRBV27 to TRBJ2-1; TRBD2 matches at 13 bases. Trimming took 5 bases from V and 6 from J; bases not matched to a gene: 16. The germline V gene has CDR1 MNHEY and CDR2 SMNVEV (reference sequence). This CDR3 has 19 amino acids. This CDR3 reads CASSPRLITGTSGINEQFF. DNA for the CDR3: TGTGCCAGCAGTCCCCGCCTGATCACCGGGACTAGCGGGATCAATGAGCAGTTCTTC.

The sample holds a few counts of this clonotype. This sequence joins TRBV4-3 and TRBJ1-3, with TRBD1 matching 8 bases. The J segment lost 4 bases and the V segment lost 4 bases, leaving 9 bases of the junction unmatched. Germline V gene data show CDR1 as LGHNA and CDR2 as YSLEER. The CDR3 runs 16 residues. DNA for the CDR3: TGCGCCAGCAGCCTGACAGGGGCCCCTGGAGGAAACACCATATATTTT. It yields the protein CASSLTGAPGGNTIYF.

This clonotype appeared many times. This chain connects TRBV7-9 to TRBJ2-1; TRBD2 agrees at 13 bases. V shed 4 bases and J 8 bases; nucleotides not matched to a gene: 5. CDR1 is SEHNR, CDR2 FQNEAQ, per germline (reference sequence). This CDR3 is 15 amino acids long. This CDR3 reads CASSSTSGRLDEQFF. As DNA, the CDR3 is TGTGCCAGCAGCTCGACTAGCGGGAGGTTGGATGAGCAGTTCTTC. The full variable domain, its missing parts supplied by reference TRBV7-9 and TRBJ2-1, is DTGVSQNPRHKITKRGQNVTFRCDPISEHNRLYWYRQTLGQGPEFLTYFQNEAQLEKSRLLSDRFSAERPKGSFSTLEIQRTEQGDSAMYLCASSSTSGRLDEQFFGPGTRLTVL.

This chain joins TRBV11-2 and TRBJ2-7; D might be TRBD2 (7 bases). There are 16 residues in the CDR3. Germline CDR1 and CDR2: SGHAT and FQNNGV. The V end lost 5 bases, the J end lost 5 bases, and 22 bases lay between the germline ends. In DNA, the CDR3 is TGTGCCAGCAGCCCCGGGAGTGGGGGGGGCTTCCACGAGCAGTACTTC. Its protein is CASSPGSGGGFHEQYF.

CDR3 in amino acids: CASSADRSNTGELFF. DNA of the CDR3: TGCGCCAGCAGCGCTGACAGGTCGAACACCGGGGAGCTGTTTTTT. This chain connects TRBV5-1 to TRBJ2-2, with D possibly TRBD1 on 6 matching bases. This CDR3 is 15 amino acids long. V was trimmed by 4 bases and J by 0 bases, leaving 10 bases between them. Per germline, CDR1 SGHRS and CDR2 YFSETQ.

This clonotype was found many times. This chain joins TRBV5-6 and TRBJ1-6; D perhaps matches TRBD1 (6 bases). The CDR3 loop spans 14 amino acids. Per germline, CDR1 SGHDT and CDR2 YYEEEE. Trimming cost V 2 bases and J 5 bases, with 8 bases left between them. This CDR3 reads CASSFGQNNSPLHF. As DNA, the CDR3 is TGTGCCAGCAGCTTTGGACAGAATAATTCACCCCTCCACTTT.

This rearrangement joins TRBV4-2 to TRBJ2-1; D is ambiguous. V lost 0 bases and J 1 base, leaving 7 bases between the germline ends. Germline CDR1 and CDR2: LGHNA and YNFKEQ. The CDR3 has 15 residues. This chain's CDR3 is CASSQDQVSYNEQFF. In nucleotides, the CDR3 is TGTGCCAGCAGCCAAGATCAAGTTTCCTACAATGAGCAGTTCTTC.

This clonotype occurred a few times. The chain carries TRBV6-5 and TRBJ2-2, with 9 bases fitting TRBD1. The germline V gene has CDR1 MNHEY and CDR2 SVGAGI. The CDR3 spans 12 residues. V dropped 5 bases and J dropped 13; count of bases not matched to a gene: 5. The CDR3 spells CASSRDRERLFF. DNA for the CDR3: TGTGCCAGCAGTCGGGACAGGGAGAGGCTGTTTTTT.

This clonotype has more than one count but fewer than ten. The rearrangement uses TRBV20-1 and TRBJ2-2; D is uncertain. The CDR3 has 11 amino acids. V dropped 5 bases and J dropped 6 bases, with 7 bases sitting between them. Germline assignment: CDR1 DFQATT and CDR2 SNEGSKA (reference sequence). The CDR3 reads CSALISGELFF. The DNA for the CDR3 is TGCAGTGCTCTTATCTCCGGGGAGCTGTTTTTT.

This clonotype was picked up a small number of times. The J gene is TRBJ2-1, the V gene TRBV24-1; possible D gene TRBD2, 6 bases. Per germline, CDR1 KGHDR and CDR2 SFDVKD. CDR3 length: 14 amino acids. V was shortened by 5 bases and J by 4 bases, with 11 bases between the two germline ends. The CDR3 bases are TGTGCCACCAGTGCGGCTAGCGCTTACAATGAGCAGTTCTTC. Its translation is CATSAASAYNEQFF.

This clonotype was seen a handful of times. CDR3: CASSFSGAGGNNEQFF. The CDR3, as DNA: TGTGCCAGCAGTTTTTCGGGAGCGGGGGGAAACAATGAGCAGTTCTTC. This rearrangement joins TRBV28 to TRBJ2-1, with TRBD2 identical over 9 bases. CDR1 and CDR2 from the germline V gene are MDHEN and SYDVKM. CDR3 length equals 16 residues. Trimming at V came to 3 bases and at J to 5 bases, leaving 8 bases not matched to a gene.

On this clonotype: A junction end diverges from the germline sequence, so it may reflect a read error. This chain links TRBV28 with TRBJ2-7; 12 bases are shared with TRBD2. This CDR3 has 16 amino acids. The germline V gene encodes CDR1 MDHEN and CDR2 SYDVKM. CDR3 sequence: CASRDAARLAGVSGDF. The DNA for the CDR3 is TGTGCCAGCCGGGACGCCGCGCGACTAGCGGGAGTGTCCGGTGACTTC.